Listed below are T cell receptor beta chains from one sample, sequenced in a study of T cells expressing NK-cell markers. TCRdb derives one entry per CDR3 protein from the 5' RACE reads, leaving out DNA. The sample's table shows over 100,000 distinct CDR3 sequences. The sequenced sample was blood T cells: a sorted CD56 or NKG2C T cell subset, CD4+ or CD8+ T cells, or bulk PBMC T cells (not recorded which). Receptors originate from a woman aged 18-70 years in good health. The CDR3 runs from the conserved cysteine through the conserved F or W.

J gene | V gene | CDR3 protein
TRBJ2-1 | TRBV24-1 | CATAENNEQFF
TRBJ2-3 | TRBV5-4 | CASSSYGLADSTDTQYF
TRBJ1-1 | TRBV4-3 | CASSQEPGGANTEAFF
TRBJ1-5 | TRBV14 | CASRGIIAFGTPHSNQPQHF
TRBJ2-1 | TRBV29-1 | CSVVEQGATYNEQFF
TRBJ1-1 | TRBV19 | CASQQGWTEAFF
TRBJ2-3 | TRBV21-1 | CASSKTRGWRHTDTQYF
TRBJ2-5 | TRBV27 | CASIDREGTQYF
TRBJ2-2 | TRBV20-1 | CSAPRTSGGTNTGELFF
TRBJ2-1 | TRBV5-1 | CASSQGQGVIYGDEQFF
TRBJ2-2 | TRBV29-1 | CSVEDGTNTGELFF
TRBJ2-1 | TRBV5-6 | CASSWWFGNEQFF
TRBJ2-3 | TRBV5-8 | CASQLGLAGPDTQYF
TRBJ2-1 | TRBV5-6 | CASSLPGTGVNEQFF
TRBJ2-7 | TRBV19 | CAVRTGRLNEQYF